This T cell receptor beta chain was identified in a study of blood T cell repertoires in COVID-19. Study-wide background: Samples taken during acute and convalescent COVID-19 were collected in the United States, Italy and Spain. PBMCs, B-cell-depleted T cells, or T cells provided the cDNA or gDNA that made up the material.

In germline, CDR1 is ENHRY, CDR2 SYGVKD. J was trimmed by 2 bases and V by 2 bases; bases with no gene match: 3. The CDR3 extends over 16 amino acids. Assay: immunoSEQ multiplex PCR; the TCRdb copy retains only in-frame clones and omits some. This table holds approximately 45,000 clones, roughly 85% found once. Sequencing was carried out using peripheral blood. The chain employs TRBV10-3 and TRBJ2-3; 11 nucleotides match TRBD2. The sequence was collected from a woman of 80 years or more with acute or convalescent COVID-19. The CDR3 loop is CAISEASGGFTDTQYF. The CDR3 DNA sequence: TGTGCCATCAGTGAGGCTAGCGGGGGGTTCACAGATACGCAGTATTTT.